This is a list of T cell receptor beta chains from one sample in a study of radiotherapy plus CTLA-4 blockade in lung cancer. The data were produced by immunoSEQ multiplex PCR, yet TCRdb's version contains in-frame clones alone and is incomplete. There are some 50,000 clones in the sample; 65% to 80% occur only once, and 2.5% to 4% lies in the top ten. The specimen comprised peripheral blood, sampled from a patient treated with radiotherapy plus ipilimumab. These receptors all stem from a human donor with non-small cell lung cancer who had a partial response to radiotherapy plus ipilimumab. CDR3s include the opening cysteine and the closing phenylalanine or tryptophan. D genes are given only for firm matches. Some rows mark clone size as missing; the rest say once, few, many or name a class of expanded clone.

V: TRBV5-4; D: .; length: 15; J: TRBJ2-1; size: .; CDR3: CASSLGVGSYNEQFF; DNA: TGTGCCAGCAGCTTGGGGGTCGGGAGCTACAATGAGCAGTTCTTC
V: TRBV11-2; D: TRBD1; length: 15; J: TRBJ2-3; size: .; CDR3: CASRPGQALMDTQYF; DNA: TGTGCCAGCAGACCCGGACAGGCCCTCATGGATACGCAGTATTTT
V: TRBV19; D: TRBD1; length: 14; J: TRBJ2-2; size: few; CDR3: CASSTSTGAGELFF; DNA: TGTGCCAGTAGTACCTCGACAGGGGCCGGGGAGCTGTTTTTT
V: TRBV5-1; D: TRBD1; length: 16; J: TRBJ1-1; size: .; CDR3: CASSRGTGTMNTEAFF; DNA: TGCGCCAGCAGCCGCGGGACAGGGACTATGAACACTGAAGCTTTCTTT
V: TRBV7-3; D: .; length: 13; J: TRBJ2-3; size: once; CDR3: CASSLIPADTQYF; DNA: TGTGCCAGCAGCTTAATACCAGCAGATACGCAGTATTTT
V: TRBV11-2; D: TRBD2; length: 16; J: TRBJ2-3; size: few; CDR3: CASTFFWRGAGDTQYF; DNA: TGTGCCAGCACCTTCTTCTGGCGGGGGGCCGGAGATACGCAGTATTTT
V: TRBV29-1; D: .; length: 11; J: TRBJ2-7; size: .; CDR3: CSVGEWYEQYF; DNA: TGCAGCGTTGGCGAGTGGTACGAGCAGTACTTC
V: TRBV28; D: .; length: 16; J: TRBJ1-5; size: .; CDR3: CASSFSGGGSNQPQHF; DNA: TGTGCCAGCAGTTTTTCGGGGGGGGGTAGCAATCAGCCCCAGCATTTT
V: TRBV2; D: TRBD1; length: 15; J: TRBJ1-4; size: .; CDR3: CASRVDQGAREKLFF; DNA: TGTGCCAGCAGAGTGGACCAGGGGGCGCGTGAAAAACTGTTTTTT
V: TRBV6-1; D: .; length: 14; J: TRBJ1-5; size: .; CDR3: CASSEALSNQPQHF; DNA: TGTGCCAGCAGTGAAGCTCTCAGCAATCAGCCCCAGCATTTT
V: TRBV7-9; D: .; length: 15; J: TRBJ2-2; size: .; CDR3: CASSLSGAVTGELFF; DNA: TGTGCCAGCAGCTTATCAGGGGCGGTGACCGGGGAGCTGTTTTTT
V: TRBV10-3; D: .; length: 13; J: TRBJ1-1; size: .; CDR3: CAISGEPGGEAFF; DNA: TGTGCCATCAGTGGGGAACCCGGGGGTGAAGCTTTCTTT
V: TRBV19; D: .; length: 14; J: TRBJ1-1; size: .; CDR3: CASSIAGSNTEAFF; DNA: TGTGCCAGTAGTATCGCCGGGTCGAACACTGAAGCTTTCTTT
V: TRBV5-1; D: .; length: 14; J: TRBJ2-7; size: .; CDR3: CASSFGPDGGEQYF; DNA: TGCGCCAGCAGCTTTGGACCCGACGGGGGCGAGCAGTACTTC
V: TRBV7-8; D: .; length: 15; J: TRBJ2-5; size: .; CDR3: CASSFGGREIETQYF; DNA: TGTGCCAGCAGCTTTGGGGGCAGGGAGATTGAGACCCAGTACTTC
V: TRBV28; D: TRBD2; length: 16; J: TRBJ2-1; size: .; CDR3: CASSLLVAGARNEQFF; DNA: TGTGCCAGCAGTTTATTGGTAGCGGGGGCGAGGAATGAGCAGTTCTTC
V: TRBV7-8; D: TRBD1; length: 15; J: TRBJ1-1; size: once; CDR3: CASSRGDRSNTEAFF; DNA: TGTGCCAGCAGCAGGGGGGACAGATCCAACACTGAAGCTTTCTTT
V: TRBV7-9; D: .; length: 16; J: TRBJ1-4; size: .; CDR3: CASRPRAVRVGEKLFF; DNA: TGTGCCAGCAGACCTAGGGCTGTGAGGGTGGGTGAAAAACTGTTTTTT
V: TRBV28; D: .; length: 14; J: TRBJ1-1; size: .; CDR3: CASREGPKNTEAFF; DNA: TGTGCCAGCAGGGAGGGCCCGAAGAACACTGAAGCTTTCTTT
V: TRBV29-1; D: .; length: 13; J: TRBJ2-1; size: .; CDR3: CSVEGAGLGEQFF; DNA: TGCAGCGTTGAAGGGGCGGGGCTGGGTGAGCAGTTCTTC
V: TRBV5-4; D: .; length: 17; J: TRBJ2-3; size: .; CDR3: CASSLARLGLSTDTQYF; DNA: TGTGCCAGCAGCTTGGCCCGGCTAGGATTAAGCACAGATACGCAGTATTTT
V: TRBV7-2; D: .; length: 14; J: TRBJ1-5; size: once; CDR3: CASSLGLSNQPQHF; DNA: TGTGCCAGCAGCTTAGGACTGAGCAATCAGCCCCAGCATTTT
V: TRBV19; D: .; length: 14; J: TRBJ1-5; size: .; CDR3: CASSISGVDQPQHF; DNA: TGTGCCAGTAGTATATCAGGGGTGGATCAGCCCCAGCATTTT
V: TRBV19; D: .; length: 14; J: TRBJ1-2; size: .; CDR3: CASSPSTANYGYTF; DNA: TGTGCCAGTAGCCCCTCGACAGCTAACTATGGCTACACCTTC
V: TRBV28; D: .; length: 15; J: TRBJ1-4; size: .; CDR3: CASSSEVGVGEKLFF; DNA: TGTGCCAGCAGCAGTGAAGTGGGAGTTGGGGAAAAACTGTTTTTT
V: TRBV5-1; D: TRBD1; length: 14; J: TRBJ1-1; size: few; CDR3: CASSSGQGFSEAFF; DNA: TGCGCCAGCAGCTCCGGACAGGGGTTTTCTGAAGCTTTCTTT
V: TRBV5-1; D: .; length: 15; J: TRBJ1-1; size: .; CDR3: CASSLERIPNTEAFF; DNA: TGCGCCAGCAGCTTGGAGCGAATTCCGAACACTGAAGCTTTCTTT
V: TRBV6-1; D: .; length: 16; J: TRBJ1-1; size: .; CDR3: CASSEALGTRGTEAFF; DNA: TGTGCCAGCAGTGAAGCGCTTGGGACAAGAGGCACTGAAGCTTTCTTT
V: TRBV28; D: .; length: 16; J: TRBJ2-1; size: .; CDR3: CVSSAGGILSYNEQFF; DNA: TGTGTCAGCAGTGCGGGCGGGATCCTCTCCTACAATGAGCAGTTCTTC
V: TRBV9; D: TRBD2; length: 20; J: TRBJ2-1; size: .; CDR3: CASSVVPLAGGQGRGTEQFF; DNA: TGTGCCAGCAGCGTAGTCCCCCTAGCGGGGGGGCAAGGACGGGGTACTGAGCAGTTCTTC
V: TRBV28; D: .; length: 15; J: TRBJ1-1; size: .; CDR3: CASSTETGPGTEAFF; DNA: TGTGCCAGCAGCACTGAGACAGGTCCGGGGACTGAAGCTTTCTTT
V: TRBV7-6; D: TRBD2; length: 16; J: TRBJ2-1; size: .; CDR3: CASSTSGTSGYYEQFF; DNA: TGTGCCAGCAGCACCTCCGGGACTAGCGGGTATTATGAGCAGTTCTTC
V: TRBV7-3; D: TRBD2; length: 14; J: TRBJ2-2; size: .; CDR3: CASSHSGGAGELFF; DNA: TGTGCCAGCAGCCATAGCGGGGGGGCCGGGGAGCTGTTTTTT
V: TRBV5-8; D: .; length: 14; J: TRBJ1-6; size: few; CDR3: CASSLGQYNSPLHF; DNA: TGTGCCAGCAGCTTGGGGCAGTACAATTCACCCCTCCACTTT
V: TRBV9; D: .; length: 16; J: TRBJ2-5; size: .; CDR3: CASSVAAGAHQETQYF; DNA: TGTGCCAGCAGCGTAGCGGCGGGGGCGCACCAAGAGACCCAGTACTTC
V: TRBV6-1; D: TRBD1; length: 13; J: TRBJ1-1; size: .; CDR3: CASSGQGIAEAFF; DNA: TGTGCCAGCAGTGGACAGGGAATCGCTGAAGCTTTCTTT
V: TRBV19; D: TRBD1; length: 13; J: TRBJ1-5; size: .; CDR3: CASSAQGSQPQHF; DNA: TGTGCCAGTAGTGCACAGGGGTCTCAGCCCCAGCATTTT
V: TRBV5-4; D: .; length: 14; J: TRBJ2-7; size: .; CDR3: CASSRTGQPYEQYF; DNA: TGTGCCAGCAGCAGAACAGGACAGCCCTACGAGCAGTACTTC
V: TRBV5-4; D: .; length: 13; J: TRBJ2-1; size: few; CDR3: CASSLVRDNEQFF; DNA: TGTGCCAGCAGCTTGGTGAGGGACAATGAGCAGTTCTTC